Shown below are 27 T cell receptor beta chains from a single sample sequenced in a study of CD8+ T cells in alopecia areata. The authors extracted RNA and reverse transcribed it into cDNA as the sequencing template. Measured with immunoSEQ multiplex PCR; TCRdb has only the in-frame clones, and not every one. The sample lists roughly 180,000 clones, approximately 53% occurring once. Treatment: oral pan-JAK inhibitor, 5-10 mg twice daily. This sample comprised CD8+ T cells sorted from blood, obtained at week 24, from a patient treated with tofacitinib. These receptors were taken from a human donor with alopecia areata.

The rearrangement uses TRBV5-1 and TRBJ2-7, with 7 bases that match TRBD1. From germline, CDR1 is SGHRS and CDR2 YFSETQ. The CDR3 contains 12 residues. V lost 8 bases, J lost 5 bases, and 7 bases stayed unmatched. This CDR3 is CASKQGSNEQYF. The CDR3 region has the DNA TGCGCCAGTAAACAGGGGTCCAACGAGCAGTACTTC.

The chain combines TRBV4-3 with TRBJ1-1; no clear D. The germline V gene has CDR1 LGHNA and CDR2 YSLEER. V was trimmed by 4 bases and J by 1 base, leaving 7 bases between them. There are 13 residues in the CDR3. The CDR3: CASSLGENTEAFF. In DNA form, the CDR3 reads TGCGCCAGCAGCCTAGGCGAGAACACTGAAGCTTTCTTT.

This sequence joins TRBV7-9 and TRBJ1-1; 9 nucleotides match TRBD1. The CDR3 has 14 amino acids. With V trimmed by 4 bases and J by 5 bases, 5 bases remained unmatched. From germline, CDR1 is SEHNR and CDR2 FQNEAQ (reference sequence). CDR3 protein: CASSSGQGRTEAFF. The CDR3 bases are TGTGCCAGCAGCTCGGGACAGGGTAGGACTGAAGCTTTCTTT. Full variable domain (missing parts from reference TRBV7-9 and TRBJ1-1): DTGVSQNPRHKITKRGQNVTFRCDPISEHNRLYWYRQTLGQGPEFLTYFQNEAQLEKSRLLSDRFSAERPKGSFSTLEIQRTEQGDSAMYLCASSSGQGRTEAFFGQGTRLTVV.

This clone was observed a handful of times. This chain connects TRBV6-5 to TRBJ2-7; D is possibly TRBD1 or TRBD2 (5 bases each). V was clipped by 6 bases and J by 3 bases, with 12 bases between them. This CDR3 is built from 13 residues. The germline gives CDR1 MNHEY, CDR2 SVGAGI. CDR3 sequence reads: CASSLGTGYEQYF. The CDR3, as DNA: TGTGCCAGCAGCCTAGGGACCGGCTACGAGCAGTACTTC.

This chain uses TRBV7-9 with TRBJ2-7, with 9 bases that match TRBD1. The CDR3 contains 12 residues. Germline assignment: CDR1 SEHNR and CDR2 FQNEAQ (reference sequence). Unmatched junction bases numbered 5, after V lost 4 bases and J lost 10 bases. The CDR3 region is CASSSRTGDQYF. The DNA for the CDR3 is TGTGCCAGCAGCTCCCGGACAGGGGATCAGTACTTC.

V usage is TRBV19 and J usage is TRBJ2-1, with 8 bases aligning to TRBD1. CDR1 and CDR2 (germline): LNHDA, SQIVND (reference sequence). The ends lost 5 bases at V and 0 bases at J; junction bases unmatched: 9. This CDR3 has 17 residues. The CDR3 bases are TGTGCCAGTAGTTCCCGGACAGGGATGAGCTCCTACAATGAGCAGTTCTTC. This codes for CASSSRTGMSSYNEQFF.

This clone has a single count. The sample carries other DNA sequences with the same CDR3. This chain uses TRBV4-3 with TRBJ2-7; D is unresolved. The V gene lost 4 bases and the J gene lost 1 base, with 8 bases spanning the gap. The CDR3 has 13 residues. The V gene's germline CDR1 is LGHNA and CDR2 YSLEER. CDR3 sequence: CASSPGVSYEQYF. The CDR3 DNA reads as TGCGCCAGCAGCCCAGGAGTGTCCTACGAGCAGTACTTC.

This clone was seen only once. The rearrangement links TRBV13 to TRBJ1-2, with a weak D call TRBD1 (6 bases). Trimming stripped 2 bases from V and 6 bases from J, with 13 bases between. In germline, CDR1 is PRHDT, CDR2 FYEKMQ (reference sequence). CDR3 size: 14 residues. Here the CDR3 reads CASSLTQGSDGYTF. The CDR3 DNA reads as TGTGCCAGCAGCTTAACCCAGGGGAGCGATGGCTACACCTTC. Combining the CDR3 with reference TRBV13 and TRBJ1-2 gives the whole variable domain AAGVIQSPRHLIKEKRETATLKCYPIPRHDTVYWYQQGPGQDPQFLISFYEKMQSDKGSIPDRFSAQQFSDYHSELNMSSLELGDSALYFCASSLTQGSDGYTFGSGTRLTVV.

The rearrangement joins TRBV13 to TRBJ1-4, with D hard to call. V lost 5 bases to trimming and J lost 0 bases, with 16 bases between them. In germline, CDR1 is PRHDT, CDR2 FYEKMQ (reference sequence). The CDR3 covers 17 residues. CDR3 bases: TGTGCCAGCAGCCTACGAGAGAGTCAGGCAACTAATGAAAAACTGTTTTTT. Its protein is CASSLRESQATNEKLFF.

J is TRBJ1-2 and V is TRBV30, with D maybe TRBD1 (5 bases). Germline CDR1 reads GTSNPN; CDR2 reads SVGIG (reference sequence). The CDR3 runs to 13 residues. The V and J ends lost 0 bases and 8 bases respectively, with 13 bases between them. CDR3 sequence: CAWSVMGPGGYTF. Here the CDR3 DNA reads TGTGCCTGGAGTGTGATGGGGCCCGGGGGCTACACCTTC.

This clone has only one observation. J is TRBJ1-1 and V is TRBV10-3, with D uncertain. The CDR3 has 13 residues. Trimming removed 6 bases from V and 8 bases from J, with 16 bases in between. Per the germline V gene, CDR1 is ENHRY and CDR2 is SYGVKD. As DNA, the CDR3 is TGTGCCATCAGGGATGCGGGCAGCTTAGAAGCTTTCTTT. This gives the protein CAIRDAGSLEAFF.

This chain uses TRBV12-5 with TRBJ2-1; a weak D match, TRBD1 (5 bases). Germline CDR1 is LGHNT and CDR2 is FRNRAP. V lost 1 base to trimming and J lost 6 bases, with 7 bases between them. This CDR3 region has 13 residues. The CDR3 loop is CASGLGGGNEQFF. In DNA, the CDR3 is TGTGCTAGTGGTTTGGGGGGCGGCAATGAGCAGTTCTTC.

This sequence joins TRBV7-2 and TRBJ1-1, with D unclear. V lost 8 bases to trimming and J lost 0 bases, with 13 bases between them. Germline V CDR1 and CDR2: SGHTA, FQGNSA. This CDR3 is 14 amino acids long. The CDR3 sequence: CASWAGEMNTEAFF. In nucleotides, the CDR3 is TGTGCCAGCTGGGCAGGCGAAATGAACACTGAAGCTTTCTTT.

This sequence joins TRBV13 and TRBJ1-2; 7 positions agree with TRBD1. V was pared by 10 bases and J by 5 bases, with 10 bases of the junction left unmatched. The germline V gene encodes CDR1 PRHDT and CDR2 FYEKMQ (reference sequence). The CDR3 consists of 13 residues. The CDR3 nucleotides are TGTGCCACTTTACCAGGGGGAGGGTATGGCTACACCTTC. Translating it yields CATLPGGGYGYTF.

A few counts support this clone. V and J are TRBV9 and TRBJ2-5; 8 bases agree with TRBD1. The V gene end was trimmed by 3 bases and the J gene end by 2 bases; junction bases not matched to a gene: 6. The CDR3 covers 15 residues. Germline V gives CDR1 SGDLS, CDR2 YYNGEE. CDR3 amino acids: CASSETGGLQETQYF. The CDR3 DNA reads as TGTGCCAGCAGCGAAACAGGGGGGCTACAAGAGACCCAGTACTTC.

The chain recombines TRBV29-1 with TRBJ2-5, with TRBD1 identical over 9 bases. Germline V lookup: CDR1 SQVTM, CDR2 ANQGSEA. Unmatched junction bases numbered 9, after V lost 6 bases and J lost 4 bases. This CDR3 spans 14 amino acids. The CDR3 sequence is CSVKGLTGGETQYF. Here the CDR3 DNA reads TGCAGCGTGAAGGGATTGACAGGGGGAGAGACCCAGTACTTC.

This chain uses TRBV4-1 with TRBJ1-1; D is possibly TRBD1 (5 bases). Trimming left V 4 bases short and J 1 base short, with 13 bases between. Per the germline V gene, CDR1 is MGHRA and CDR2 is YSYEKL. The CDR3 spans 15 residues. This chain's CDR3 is CASSLSQGGNTEAFF. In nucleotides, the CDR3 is TGCGCCAGCAGCCTCAGTCAGGGTGGGAACACTGAAGCTTTCTTT.

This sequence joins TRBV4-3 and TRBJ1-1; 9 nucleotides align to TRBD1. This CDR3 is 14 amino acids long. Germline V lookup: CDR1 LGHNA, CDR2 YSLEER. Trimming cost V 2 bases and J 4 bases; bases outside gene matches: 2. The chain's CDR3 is CASSQMDRGTEAFF. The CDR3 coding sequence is TGCGCCAGCAGCCAAATGGACAGGGGCACTGAAGCTTTCTTT.

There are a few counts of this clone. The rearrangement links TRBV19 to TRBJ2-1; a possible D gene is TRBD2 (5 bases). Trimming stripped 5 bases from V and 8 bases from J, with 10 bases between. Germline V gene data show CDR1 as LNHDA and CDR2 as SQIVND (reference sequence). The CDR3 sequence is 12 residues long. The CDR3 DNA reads TGTGCCAGTAGTTCGGACTTTCATGAGCAGTTCTTC. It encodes CASSSDFHEQFF.

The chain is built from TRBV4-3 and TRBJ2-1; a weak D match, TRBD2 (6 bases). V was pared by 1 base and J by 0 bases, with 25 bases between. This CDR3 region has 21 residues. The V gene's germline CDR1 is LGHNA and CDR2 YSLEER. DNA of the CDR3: TGCGCCAGCAGCCAAGGTTCGGGTACTAGCTGGAGCTGGGTCTCCTACAATGAGCAGTTCTTC. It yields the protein CASSQGSGTSWSWVSYNEQFF.

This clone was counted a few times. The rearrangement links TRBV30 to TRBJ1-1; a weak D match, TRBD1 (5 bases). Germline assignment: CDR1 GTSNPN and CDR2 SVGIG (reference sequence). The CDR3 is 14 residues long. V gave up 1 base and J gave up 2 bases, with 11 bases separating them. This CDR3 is CAWSGGAANTEAFF. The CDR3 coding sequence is TGTGCCTGGAGTGGAGGGGCGGCAAACACTGAAGCTTTCTTT.

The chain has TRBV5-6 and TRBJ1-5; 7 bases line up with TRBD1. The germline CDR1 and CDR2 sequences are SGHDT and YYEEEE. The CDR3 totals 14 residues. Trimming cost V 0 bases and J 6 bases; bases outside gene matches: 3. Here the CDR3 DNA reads TGTGCCAGCAGCTTGGCGGCAGGGGGTCAGCCCCAGCATTTT. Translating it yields CASSLAAGGQPQHF.

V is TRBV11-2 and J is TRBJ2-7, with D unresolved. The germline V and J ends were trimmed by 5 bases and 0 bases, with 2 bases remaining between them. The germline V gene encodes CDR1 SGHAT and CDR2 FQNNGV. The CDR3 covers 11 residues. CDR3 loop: CASSASYEQYF. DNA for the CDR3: TGTGCCAGCAGCGCCTCCTACGAGCAGTACTTC.

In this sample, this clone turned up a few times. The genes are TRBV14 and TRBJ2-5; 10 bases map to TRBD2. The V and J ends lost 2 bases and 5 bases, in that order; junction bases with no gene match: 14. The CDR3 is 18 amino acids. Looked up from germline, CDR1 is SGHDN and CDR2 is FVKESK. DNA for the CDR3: TGTGCCAGCAGCCAAAGGTCCGGGACTAGCGTGTCACCGGAGACCCAGTACTTC. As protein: CASSQRSGTSVSPETQYF.

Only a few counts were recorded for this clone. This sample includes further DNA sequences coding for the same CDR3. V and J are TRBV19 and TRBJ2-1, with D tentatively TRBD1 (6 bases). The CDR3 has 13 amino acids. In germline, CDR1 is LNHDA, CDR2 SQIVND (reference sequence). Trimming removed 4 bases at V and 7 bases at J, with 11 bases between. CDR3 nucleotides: TGTGCCAGTAGTACAACGCAGGGGAATGAGCAGTTCTTC. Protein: CASSTTQGNEQFF.

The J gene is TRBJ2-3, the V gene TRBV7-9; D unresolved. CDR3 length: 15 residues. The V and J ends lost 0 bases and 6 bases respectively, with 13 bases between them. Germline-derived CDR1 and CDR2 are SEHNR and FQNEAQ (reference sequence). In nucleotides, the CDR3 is TGTGCCAGCAGCTTAGCTTCCCGCCCAGCGGATACGCAGTATTTT. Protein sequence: CASSLASRPADTQYF.

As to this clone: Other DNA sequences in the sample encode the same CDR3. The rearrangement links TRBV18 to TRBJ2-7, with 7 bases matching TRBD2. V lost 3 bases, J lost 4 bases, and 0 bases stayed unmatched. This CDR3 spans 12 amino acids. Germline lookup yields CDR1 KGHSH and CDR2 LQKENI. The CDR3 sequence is CASSPGGYEQYF. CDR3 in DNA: TGTGCCAGCTCACCGGGGGGGTACGAGCAGTACTTC.